Here is one T cell receptor beta chain with its context. The count of this clone is one. Its antigen remains undetermined. Base qualities are not at hand, and no much larger clone is one base apart. Library preparation used the immunoSEQ multiplex PCR assay. TCRdb holds this immuneACCESS table with in-frame rearrangements only. Some clones are missing; in checked studies, unresolved V genes explain under half, and the rest has no known cause. This sample lists about 88,000 clones; about two thirds were detected once. 11% to 15% of the sample is held by the ten biggest clonotypes. The germline V gene specifies MNHNS as CDR1 and SASEGT as CDR2. Inclusive of the bounding cysteine and phenylalanine, the CDR3 is 13 residues long. The entry retains the CDR3 DNA only, 39 bases that are in frame from base 1. Trimming at the junction amounts to 2 bases on V and 8 bases on J, and the germline ends lie 12 bases apart.

The data were taken from a study of radiotherapy plus CTLA-4 blockade in lung cancer (dated by TCRdb to between 2018 and 2020). Regarding the study in general: Among the enrolled patients, about 19% had an objective response, and about 30% reached disease control.

Study-wide findings and limitations: The strongest predictors of response, as reported, were early dynamic changes in blood T cell clones along with a rise in serum interferon-beta after radiation. TCR clones derived from tumors expanded in peripheral blood after treatment with radiotherapy and ipilimumab.

In this study, focal radiation therapy paired with CTLA-4 blockade (ipilimumab) was tested in patients who had chemo-refractory metastatic non-small-cell lung cancer. Rearrangement joined TRBV6-1 to TRBJ1-1; there is no confident call for the D gene. The sequences come from peripheral blood, collected from a patient treated with radiotherapy plus ipilimumab. The receptor was derived from a human donor with non-small cell lung cancer that progressed on radiotherapy plus ipilimumab. CDR3 region: CASSETTVLEAFF. At the DNA level, the sequence is TGTGCCAGCAGTGAAACGACCGTACTCGAAGCTTTCTTT.